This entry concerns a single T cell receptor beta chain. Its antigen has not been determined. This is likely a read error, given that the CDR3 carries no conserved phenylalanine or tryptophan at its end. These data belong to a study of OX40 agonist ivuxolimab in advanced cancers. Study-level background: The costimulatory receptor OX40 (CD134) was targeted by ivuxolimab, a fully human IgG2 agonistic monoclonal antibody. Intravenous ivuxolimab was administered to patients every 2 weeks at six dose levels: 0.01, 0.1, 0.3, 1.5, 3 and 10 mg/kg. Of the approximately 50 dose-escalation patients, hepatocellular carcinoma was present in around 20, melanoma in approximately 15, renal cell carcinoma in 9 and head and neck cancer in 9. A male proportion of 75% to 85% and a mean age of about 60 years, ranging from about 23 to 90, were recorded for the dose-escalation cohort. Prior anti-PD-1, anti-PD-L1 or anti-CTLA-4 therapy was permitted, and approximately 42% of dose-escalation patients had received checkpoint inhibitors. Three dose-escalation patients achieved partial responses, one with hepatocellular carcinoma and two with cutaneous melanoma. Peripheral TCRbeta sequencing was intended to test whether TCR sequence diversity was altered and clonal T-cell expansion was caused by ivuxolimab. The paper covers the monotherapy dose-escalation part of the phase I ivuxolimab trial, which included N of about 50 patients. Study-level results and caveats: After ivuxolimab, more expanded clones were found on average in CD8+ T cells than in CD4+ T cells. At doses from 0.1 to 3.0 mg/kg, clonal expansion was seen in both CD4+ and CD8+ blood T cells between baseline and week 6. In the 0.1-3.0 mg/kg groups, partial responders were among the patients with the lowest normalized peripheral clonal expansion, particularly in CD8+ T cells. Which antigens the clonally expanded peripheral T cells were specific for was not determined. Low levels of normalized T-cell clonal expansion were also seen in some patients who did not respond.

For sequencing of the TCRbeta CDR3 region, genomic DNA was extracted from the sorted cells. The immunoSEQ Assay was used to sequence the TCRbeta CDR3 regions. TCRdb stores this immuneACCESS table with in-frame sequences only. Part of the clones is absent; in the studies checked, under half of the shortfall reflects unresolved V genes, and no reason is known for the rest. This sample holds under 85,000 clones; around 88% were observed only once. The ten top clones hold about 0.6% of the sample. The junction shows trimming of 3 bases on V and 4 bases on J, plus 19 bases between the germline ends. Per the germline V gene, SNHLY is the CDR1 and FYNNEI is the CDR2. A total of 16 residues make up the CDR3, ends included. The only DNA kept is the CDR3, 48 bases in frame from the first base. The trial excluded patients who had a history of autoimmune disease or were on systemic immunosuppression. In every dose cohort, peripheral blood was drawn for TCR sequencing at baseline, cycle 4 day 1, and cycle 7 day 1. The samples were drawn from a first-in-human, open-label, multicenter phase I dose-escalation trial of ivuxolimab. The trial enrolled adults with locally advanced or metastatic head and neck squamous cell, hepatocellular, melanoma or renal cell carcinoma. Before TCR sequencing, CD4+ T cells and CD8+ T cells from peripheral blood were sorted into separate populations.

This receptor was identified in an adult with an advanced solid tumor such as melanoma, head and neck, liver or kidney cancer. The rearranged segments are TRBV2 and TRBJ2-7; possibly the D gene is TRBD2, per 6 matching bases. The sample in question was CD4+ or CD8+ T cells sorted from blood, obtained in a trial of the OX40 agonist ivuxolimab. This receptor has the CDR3 CASSDALVGAGYEQYL. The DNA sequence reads TGTGCCAGCAGTGACGCGCTCGTAGGCGCGGGGTACGAGCAGTACCTC.